These 15 T cell receptor beta chains share one sample of origin, sequenced in a study of blood T cell repertoires in COVID-19. TCRdb's copy holds only in-frame clones and misses some; the assay was immunoSEQ multiplex PCR. The sample gives more than 250,000 clones, around 90% of which show up once; 1.7% is in the top ten. Sequencing was performed on PBMCs or T cells enriched from blood (not recorded which). The receptors here all came from a woman under 30 with acute COVID-19.

The rearrangement uses TRBV28 and TRBJ2-5; D call uncertain. V lost 5 bases and J 4 bases, leaving 14 bases between the germline ends. The length of the CDR3 is 14 residues. Germline-derived CDR1 and CDR2 are MDHEN and SYDVKM. CDR3 residues: CASSQIGDAETQYF. DNA for the CDR3: TGTGCCAGCAGTCAAATAGGAGACGCAGAGACCCAGTACTTC.

Written as DNA, the CDR3 is TGCGCCAGCACCGGACAACTCTCTGGAAACACCATATATTTT. This gives the protein CASTGQLSGNTIYF. V is TRBV10-1 and J is TRBJ1-3; possible D gene TRBD1, 5 bases. V lost 7 bases and J lost 0, with 10 bases in between. Per the germline V gene, CDR1 is WNHNN and CDR2 is SYGVQD (reference sequence). CDR3 length: 14 residues.

V gene TRBV19 combines with J gene TRBJ2-1; 7 bases agree with TRBD1. Germline V gives CDR1 LNHDA, CDR2 SQIVND (reference sequence). The CDR3 length is 14 residues. Trimming at V came to 7 bases and at J to 0 bases, leaving 3 bases not matched to a gene. The CDR3 protein is CASKRDSSYNEQFF. In nucleotides, the CDR3 is TGTGCCAGTAAACGGGACAGCTCCTACAATGAGCAGTTCTTC.

The gene calls are TRBV5-1 and TRBJ1-1; 9 nucleotides agree with TRBD1. After removal of 0 bases from V and 5 bases from J, the junction contained 5 bases not matched to a gene. Looked up from germline, CDR1 is SGHRS and CDR2 is YFSETQ. The CDR3 contains 15 residues. CDR3 sequence: CASSLGGQGRTEAFF. CDR3 DNA sequence: TGCGCCAGCAGCTTGGGGGGACAGGGCCGGACTGAAGCTTTCTTT.

The V call is TRBV6-2 or TRBV6-3, the J call TRBJ1-5; 7 bases agree with TRBD1. The germline gives CDR1 MNHEY, CDR2 SVGEGT. The CDR3 length is 14 residues. V dropped 0 bases and J dropped 7; count of bases not matched to a gene: 3. The CDR3 is CASSYSNRGQPQHF. The CDR3 DNA follows: TGTGCCAGCAGTTACTCGAACAGGGGCCAGCCCCAGCATTTT.

The rearrangement joins TRBV7-9 to TRBJ2-7, with TRBD2 identical over 11 bases. The CDR3 is made up of 14 amino acids. Per germline, CDR1 SEHNR and CDR2 FQNEAQ (reference sequence). The junction had 3 bases not matched to a gene; V was cut back by 5 bases and J by 3 bases. The CDR3 sequence is CASSEGLADYEQYF. DNA of the CDR3: TGTGCCAGCAGCGAGGGACTAGCGGACTACGAGCAGTACTTC. The full variable domain, with the rest looked up from reference TRBV7-9 and TRBJ2-7, is DTGVSQNPRHKITKRGQNVTFRCDPISEHNRLYWYRQTLGQGPEFLTYFQNEAQLEKSRLLSDRFSAERPKGSFSTLEIQRTEQGDSAMYLCASSEGLADYEQYFGPGTRLTVT.

The chain is built from TRBV18 and TRBJ1-1, with D hard to call. The germline V gene has CDR1 KGHSH and CDR2 LQKENI. The CDR3 consists of 15 residues. Trimming took off 3 bases at V and 0 bases at J, with 11 bases between the two ends. In DNA form, the CDR3 reads TGTGCCAGCTCACCGGGTGAGACACTGAACACTGAAGCTTTCTTT. Its protein is CASSPGETLNTEAFF. The whole variable domain, remainder taken from reference TRBV18 and TRBJ1-1, is NAGVMQNPRHLVRRRGQEARLRCSPMKGHSHVYWYRQLPEEGLKFMVYLQKENIIDESGMPKERFSAEFPKEGPSILRIQQVVRGDSAAYFCASSPGETLNTEAFFGQGTRLTVV.

The chain employs TRBV18 and TRBJ2-3, with D perhaps TRBD1 (6 bases). V was cut by 3 bases and J by 9 bases, with 22 bases left in between. The CDR3 has 16 amino acids. Germline CDR1 is KGHSH and CDR2 is LQKENI. DNA for the CDR3: TGTGCCAGCTCACCCCAACCCGACAGGTCAGCGACAACGCAGTATTTT. It is translated as CASSPQPDRSATTQYF. The full variable domain, its missing parts supplied by reference TRBV18 and TRBJ2-3, is NAGVMQNPRHLVRRRGQEARLRCSPMKGHSHVYWYRQLPEEGLKFMVYLQKENIIDESGMPKERFSAEFPKEGPSILRIQQVVRGDSAAYFCASSPQPDRSATTQYFGPGTRLTVL.

This clone was counted a few times. The rearrangement joins TRBV11-2 to TRBJ2-1; TRBD1 is a possible D gene (6 bases). From germline, CDR1 is SGHAT and CDR2 FQNNGV. V was trimmed by 1 base and J by 4 bases, leaving 17 bases between them. CDR3 size: 17 residues. The CDR3 region is CASSLAQQGLPYNEQFF. CDR3 nucleotides: TGTGCCAGCAGCTTAGCCCAACAGGGTTTACCATACAATGAGCAGTTCTTC. Full variable domain (remainder filled in from reference TRBV11-2 and TRBJ2-1): EAGVAQSPRYKIIEKRQSVAFWCNPISGHATLYWYQQILGQGPKLLIQFQNNGVVDDSQLPKDRFSAERLKGVDSTLKIQPAKLEDSAVYLCASSLAQQGLPYNEQFFGPGTRLTVL.

The chain combines TRBV7-6 with TRBJ2-5; D may be TRBD1 (5 bases). V gave up 1 base and J gave up 5 bases, with 20 bases separating them. This CDR3 region has 17 residues. Germline assignment: CDR1 SGHVS and CDR2 FNYEAQ. The DNA for the CDR3 is TGTGCCAGCAGCTTAGGCTCGTCACAGGAAGTCTGGGAGACCCAGTACTTC. Its translation is CASSLGSSQEVWETQYF.

This chain connects TRBV4-1 to TRBJ1-1; no clear D gene. V was clipped by 0 bases and J by 1 base, with 12 bases between them. CDR1 and CDR2 (germline): MGHRA, YSYEKL. The CDR3 extends over 16 amino acids. The CDR3 here is CASSQESGVTNTEAFF. The CDR3 DNA is TGCGCCAGCAGCCAAGAGTCGGGAGTTACGAACACTGAAGCTTTCTTT.

V and J are TRBV7-2 and TRBJ2-7; 7 positions match TRBD2. Trimming cost V 3 bases and J 3 bases; bases outside gene matches: 5. The CDR3 runs to 14 residues. CDR1 and CDR2 (germline): SGHTA, FQGNSA. CDR3 residues: CASSLGREIYEQYF. CDR3 bases: TGTGCCAGCAGCTTGGGGAGGGAGATCTACGAGCAGTACTTC.

This sequence joins TRBV4-3 and TRBJ2-5; D is perhaps TRBD2 (6 bases). Germline assignment: CDR1 LGHNA and CDR2 YSLEER. With 1 base removed from V and 4 bases from J, the gap between germline ends came to 13 bases. The CDR3 sequence is 15 residues long. The CDR3 protein is CASSQVRLEGETQYF. DNA of the CDR3: TGCGCCAGCAGCCAAGTCCGACTAGAGGGAGAGACCCAGTACTTC.

The chain combines TRBV5-4 with TRBJ2-3; D is uncertain. The V gene lost 10 bases and the J gene lost 4 bases, with 19 bases spanning the gap. Germline-derived CDR1 and CDR2 are SGHNT and YYREEE (reference sequence). CDR3 length equals 14 residues. This CDR3 reads CASSELMSADTQYF. For the CDR3, the DNA is TGTGCCTCTAGTGAGCTGATGTCCGCAGATACGCAGTATTTT.

V is TRBV11-3 and J is TRBJ2-2, with TRBD1 matching over 11 bases. The ends lost 5 bases at V and 6 bases at J; junction bases unmatched: 8. This CDR3 is built from 16 residues. The germline V gene encodes CDR1 SGHNT and CDR2 YENEEA. The CDR3 here is CASSLSGTGGAGELFF. In DNA form, the CDR3 reads TGTGCCAGCAGCCTCTCGGGGACAGGGGGAGCCGGGGAGCTGTTTTTT.